What follows is one T cell receptor (beta chain) and its context. The V gene lost 4 bases and the J gene lost 7 bases, with 22 bases spanning the gap. The CDR3 is made up of 16 amino acids. Germline V gene sequence: CDR1 LGHDT, CDR2 YNNKEL (reference sequence). The sample originates from a study of blood T cell repertoires in COVID-19. Some clones are missing from TCRdb's copy, which holds only in-frame ones; the method was immunoSEQ multiplex PCR. The table records around 260,000 clones, approximately 90% of them present only once. This clonotype originated in a man between 60 and 70 years old who had recovered from COVID-19. The sequenced material came from peripheral blood. The chain combines TRBV3-1 (or the pseudogene TRBV3-2) with TRBJ1-2; possibly TRBD1 for D (6 bases). CDR3 nucleotides: TGTGCCAGCAGCCTTGGATACAGGGAATCGTTAGGTGGCTACACCTTC. Its translation is CASSLGYRESLGGYTF.